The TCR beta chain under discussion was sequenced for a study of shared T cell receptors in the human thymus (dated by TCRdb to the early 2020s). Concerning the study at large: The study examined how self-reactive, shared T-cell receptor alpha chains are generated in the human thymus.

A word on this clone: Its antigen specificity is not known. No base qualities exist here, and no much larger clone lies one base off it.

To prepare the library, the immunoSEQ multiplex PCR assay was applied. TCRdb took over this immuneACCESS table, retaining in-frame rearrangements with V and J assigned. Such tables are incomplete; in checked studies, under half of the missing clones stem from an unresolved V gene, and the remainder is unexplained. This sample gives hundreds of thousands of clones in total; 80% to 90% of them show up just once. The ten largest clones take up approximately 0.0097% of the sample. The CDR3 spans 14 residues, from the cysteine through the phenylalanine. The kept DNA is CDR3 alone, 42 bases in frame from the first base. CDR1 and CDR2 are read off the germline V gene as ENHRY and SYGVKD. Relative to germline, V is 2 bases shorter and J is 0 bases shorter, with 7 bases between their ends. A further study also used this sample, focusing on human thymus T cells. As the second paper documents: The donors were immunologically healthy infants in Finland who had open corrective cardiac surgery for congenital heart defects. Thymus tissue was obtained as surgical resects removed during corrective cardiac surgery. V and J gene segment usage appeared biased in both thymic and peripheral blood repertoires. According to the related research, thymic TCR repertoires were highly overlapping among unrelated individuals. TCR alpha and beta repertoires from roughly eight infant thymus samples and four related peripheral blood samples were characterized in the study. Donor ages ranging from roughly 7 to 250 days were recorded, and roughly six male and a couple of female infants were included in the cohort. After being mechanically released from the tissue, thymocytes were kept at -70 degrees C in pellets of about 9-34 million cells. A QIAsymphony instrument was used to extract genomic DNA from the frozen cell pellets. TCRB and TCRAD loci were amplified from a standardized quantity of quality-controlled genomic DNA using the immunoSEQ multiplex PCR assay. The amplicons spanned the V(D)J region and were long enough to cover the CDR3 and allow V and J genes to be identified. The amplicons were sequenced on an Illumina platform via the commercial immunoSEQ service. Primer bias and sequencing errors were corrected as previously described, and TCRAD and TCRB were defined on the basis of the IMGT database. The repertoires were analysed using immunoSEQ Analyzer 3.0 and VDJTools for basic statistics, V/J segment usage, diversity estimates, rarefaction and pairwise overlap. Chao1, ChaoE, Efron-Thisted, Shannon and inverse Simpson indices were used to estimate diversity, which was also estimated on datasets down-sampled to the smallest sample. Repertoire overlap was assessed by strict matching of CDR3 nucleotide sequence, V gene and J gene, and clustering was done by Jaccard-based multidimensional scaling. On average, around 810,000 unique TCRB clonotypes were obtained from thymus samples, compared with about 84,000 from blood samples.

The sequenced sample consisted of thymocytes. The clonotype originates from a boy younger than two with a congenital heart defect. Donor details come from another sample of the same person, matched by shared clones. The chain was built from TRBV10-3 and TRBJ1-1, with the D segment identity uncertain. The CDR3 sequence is CAISETTLNTEAFF. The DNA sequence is TGTGCCATCAGTGAGACGACTCTGAACACTGAAGCTTTCTTT.